This TCR beta chain derives from a study of cytomegalovirus exposure and HLA in healthy donors (dated by TCRdb to about 2017). A note on the overall study: An earlier analysis of some 500 of the donors reported approximately 300 Gb of sequence data and 100 million to 130 million unique TCR beta sequences from roughly 200 million T cells. In a later analysis, previously published TCR beta repertoires from more than 500 donors were re-analyzed and high-resolution HLA genotyping was added so that TCR occurrence patterns could be studied. In an earlier analysis of roughly 580 of the donors, high-throughput TCR beta sequencing was used to judge whether each TCR beta V gene segment behaved as functional or pseudogenic. The study used immunosequencing to profile the T cell repertoires of 666 subjects and linked those repertoires to cytomegalovirus serostatus. In addition to the first cohort of around 670 subjects, a separate validation cohort of around 110 different subjects was used. Across approximately 400 genotyped donors of the cohort, an average of approximately 220,000 unique TCR beta nucleotide sequences per donor were sequenced, and 15% to 20% of those sequences were non-productive. The number of typed donors differed by locus: roughly 629-640 for A, B, C, DRB1 and DQB1; some 500 for DQA1; some 610 for DPA1; and around 470 for DPB1. High-throughput TCR immunosequencing, statistical association of individual TCRs with disease status, and machine learning were combined to predict cytomegalovirus infection status. Alongside the repertoire data, information on donor age, sex, ethnicity and CMV serostatus was compiled. Of the approximately 400 genotyped donors, roughly 80% were placed in the genetic ancestry cluster associated with self-reported Caucasian donors. Every repertoire in the discovery cohort had been generated on one and the same sequencing platform. Class I and class II HLA loci were covered by the typing at four-digit resolution. Rather than drawing on any new phenotypic data, the later analysis identified candidate immune exposures from TCR beta sequences and the way those sequences occurred across donors. An early release covering roughly 640 HLA-typed donors comprised about 310 gigabases of sequencing data and approximately 80 million unique TCR sequences. The study aimed to test whether signatures of past pathogen exposure could be identified by cataloging public T cell receptors. A later genetic analysis used genome-wide SNP genotypes for about 65% of the roughly 670 donors, treating that subset as a discovery cohort. Five DR-DQ haplotypes were handled as single units for association and clustering, since linkage in the cohort was strong.

Counted from cysteine to phenylalanine, this CDR3 has 14 amino acids. CDR3 DNA is the only sequence kept; it has 42 bases, read in frame from the first base. The germline V gene (reference sequence) yields LNHDA for CDR1 and SQIVND for CDR2. Relative to germline, V is missing 4 bases and J is missing 7 bases, with 7 bases of the junction outside any gene match. On this clone: The antigen it recognizes is unknown. Base quality data are lacking; no much larger clone is found one base away.

In total, 666 healthy bone marrow donors made up the cohort. All cohort members were sampled while nominally healthy, although unrecorded immune exposures were likely present. The donor tested CMV seronegative and was one of the 352 seronegative cohort members. A peripheral blood sample was provided by each donor, and peripheral blood mononuclear cells were used for TCR beta sequencing. Genomic DNA was extracted from the blood cell samples with the Qiagen DNeasy Blood Extraction Kit. General study outcomes and caveats: The cohort was sequenced for TCR beta chains only, and without alpha or paired-chain data the features that could be detected were limited. A few of the identified cytomegalovirus-associated TCR beta chains were confirmed in vitro to be specific for cytomegalovirus antigens. A later genetic analysis reported fewer N-insertions in productive TCRs among donors in an Asian-associated ancestry cluster than the roughly 700-donor mean. In the study, approximately 150 TCR beta chains were listed as associated with cytomegalovirus. It was suggested by the authors that the approach could potentially be generalized to other disease states and immunological phenotypes. In an earlier analysis of some 500 of the donors, most TCR beta V segments appeared in productive rearrangements about 87% or about 30% of the time, broadly matching IMGT annotations. A further reported finding was that TCR beta sequences accurately predicted the HLA-A and HLA-B alleles for most subjects in the first cohort. In a later analysis, the rate of TCR association differed among HLA loci, with DRB1 alleles having the most associated TCRs and HLA-C alleles having the fewest. About 15 rarely observed V segments, including chromosome 9 orphons, were excluded from the earlier analysis of about 600 of the donors because counts were too low. An association between a missense DCLRE1C variant and V-gene and J-gene trimming of TCR beta chains was found in a later genetic analysis and replicated in an independent cohort. In a later analysis, 16,951 TCR beta sequences were associated with specific HLA alleles at a false discovery rate of 0.05. Correlated functional status among segregating V segments might reflect linkage disequilibrium, but an unknown experimental factor could not be ruled out. Across donors, most TCR sequences were observed very rarely, whereas some public TCRs were present in many individuals. In a later analysis, HLA-associated TCR beta chains were found to be more clonally expanded and to have lower generation probabilities than equally common non-associated chains. Cytomegalovirus status was reported to be diagnosed by the classifier with high specificity and sensitivity in both the original and validation cohorts. Because HLA typing was unavailable for some donors at each locus, only the typed subset was used in association tests. The sequencing pipeline was judged likely to have produced a cluster of highly shared sequence variants as a technical artifact. Assigning TCR associations to individual alleles was difficult when HLA alleles, especially DR and DQ, strongly co-occurred. The presence/absence analyses assumed that sequencing depth was roughly uniform across donors, and that assumption may not be true. In a later analysis, several top co-occurrence clusters were reported to appear linked to parvovirus B19, influenza, CMV and Epstein-Barr virus. A later analysis found that most CMV-associated TCR beta chains appeared HLA-restricted, with HLA associations seemingly driven largely by CMV exposure. The 87-base-pair reads could not distinguish some IMGT-functional V segments, including TRBV6-2 and TRBV6-3, so those segments were excluded. The only immune exposure information available for the cohort was CMV serostatus.

To prepare the library, the immunoSEQ multiplex PCR assay was applied. For the multiplex PCR, a mixture combining 60 forward primers for TCR Vbeta segments and 13 reverse primers for TCR Jbeta segments was used. The CDR3 region of rearranged TCR beta genes was amplified from genomic DNA by a multiplex PCR assay. The amplified TCR beta libraries were sequenced on the Illumina HiSeq System as 87-base-pair reads. The paper's processing steps were these. A later analysis tallied roughly 76 million unique TCR beta chains across the roughly 610 repertoires, and around 12 million of those chains were shared by two or more donors. Raw reads were error-corrected and collapsed into unique sequences with a nearest-neighbor algorithm that merged closely related sequences to remove PCR and sequencing errors. To assign V, D and J gene segments, CDR3 sequences were aligned to IMGT reference sequences. For a sequence to be retained, a match of at least six nucleotides was required to both a V gene segment and a J gene segment. A rearrangement counted as productive if the CDR3 had no stop codons and remained in frame with V and J, and every other rearrangement counted as non-productive. Following IMGT convention, CDR3 was defined as the stretch from the second conserved V-encoded cysteine up to the conserved J-encoded phenylalanine. The earlier analysis of about 560 of the donors excluded any sequence lacking an unambiguous match to a single V gene segment. An earlier analysis of 500 to 600 of the donors classified V segments as functional when productive rearrangements were above 56.7% and as segregating when the standard deviation between donors was above 5%. A statistical classification framework was built to diagnose cytomegalovirus status from the catalog of TCR beta chain sequences. V and J gene assignment, in a later analysis, came from comparing TCR nucleotide sequences with IMGT/GENE-DB human TR gene sequences. In a later analysis, CDR3 sequences and most-parsimonious VDJ recombination scenarios were assigned using the TCRdist pipeline. A later analysis defined each TCR beta chain by its CDR3 amino acid sequence plus V-gene family, and excluded reads lacking a unique V-gene family. In a later analysis, 500 to 700 highly shared, low-generation-probability nucleotide sequences were removed to address suspected cross-contamination and a sequencing artifact. A later analysis calculated a clonal expansion index for each public chain from normalized within-repertoire ranks of inferred template counts. In a later analysis, generation probabilities were computed using a VDJ recombination model fitted to out-of-frame rearrangements, and the results were checked against IGoR. Hypergeometric tests were used in a later analysis to score TCR-TCR, TCR-HLA and TCR-CMV co-occurrence, with a repertoire-size bias correction applied to the TCR pairs. False discovery rates were estimated in a later analysis by permuting HLA or CMV assignments 20 times. In a later analysis, co-occurring TCRs were grouped using DBSCAN, and TCRdist sequence similarity was added for clustering within HLA-allele-positive subsets. Co-occurrence clustering excluded repertoires with fewer than 30,000 or more than 120,000 public chains, plus five with anomalous nucleotide sharing. TCRdb retrieved this table from immuneACCESS and kept in-frame rearrangements only. Not all clones are present; in checked studies, unresolved V genes account for under half, and no reason is known for the remainder. V and J calls and clone size are those listed in that table; D and trimming were worked out from the DNA. This sample gives roughly 140,000 clones in total; roughly 80% of them show up just once. The top ten clonotypes cover approximately 1.1% of the sample.

Sequencing was done on a sample of PBMCs. This clonotype was obtained from a female donor in good health and CMV-seronegative. The V and J genes are TRBV19 and TRBJ2-7; 10 middle bases align to TRBD1. CDR3 reads: CASSTRQGAVEQYF. The nucleotide sequence reads as follows: TGTGCCAGTAGTACCCGACAGGGGGCGGTTGAGCAGTACTTC. The CDR3, completed at both ends by the reference TRBV19 and TRBJ2-7 genes, gives the full variable domain DGGITQSPKYLFRKEGQNVTLSCEQNLNHDAMYWYRQDPGQGLRLIYYSQIVNDFQKGDIAEGYSVSREKKESFPLTVTSAQKNPTAFYLCASSTRQGAVEQYFGPGTRLTVT.